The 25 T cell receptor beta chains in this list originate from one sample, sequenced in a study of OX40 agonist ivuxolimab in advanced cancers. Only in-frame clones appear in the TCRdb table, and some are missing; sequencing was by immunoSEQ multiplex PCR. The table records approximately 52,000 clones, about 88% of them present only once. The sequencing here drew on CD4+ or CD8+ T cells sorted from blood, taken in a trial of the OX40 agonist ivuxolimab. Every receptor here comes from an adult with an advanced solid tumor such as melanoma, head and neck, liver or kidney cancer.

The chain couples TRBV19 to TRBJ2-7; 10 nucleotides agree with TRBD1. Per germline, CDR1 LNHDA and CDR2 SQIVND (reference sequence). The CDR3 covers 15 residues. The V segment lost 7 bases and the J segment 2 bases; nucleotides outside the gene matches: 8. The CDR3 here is CASNPTGTGAYEQYF. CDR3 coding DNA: TGTGCCAGTAATCCAACCGGGACAGGGGCCTACGAGCAGTACTTC.

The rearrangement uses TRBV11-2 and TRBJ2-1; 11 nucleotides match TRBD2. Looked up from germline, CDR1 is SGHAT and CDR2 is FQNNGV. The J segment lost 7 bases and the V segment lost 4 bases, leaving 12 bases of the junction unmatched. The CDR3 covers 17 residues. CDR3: CASSSGTSGSPGNEQFF. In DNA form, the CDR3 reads TGTGCCAGCAGCTCCGGGACTAGCGGATCGCCCGGGAATGAGCAGTTCTTC.

The CDR3 DNA reads TGCGCCAGCAGCTCACGGGGGACAGCCTACAATGAGCAGTTCTTC. This codes for CASSSRGTAYNEQFF. This chain links TRBV5-1 with TRBJ2-1; tentatively, D is TRBD1 (7 bases). Looked up from germline, CDR1 is SGHRS and CDR2 is YFSETQ. V lost 3 bases to trimming and J lost 2 bases, with 12 bases between them. This CDR3 has 15 amino acids. The entire variable domain, with the rest obtained from reference TRBV5-1 and TRBJ2-1, is as follows: KAGVTQTPRYLIKTRGQQVTLSCSPISGHRSVSWYQQTPGQGLQFLFEYFSETQRNKGNFPGRFSGRQFSNSRSEMNVSTLELGDSALYLCASSSRGTAYNEQFFGPGTRLTVL.

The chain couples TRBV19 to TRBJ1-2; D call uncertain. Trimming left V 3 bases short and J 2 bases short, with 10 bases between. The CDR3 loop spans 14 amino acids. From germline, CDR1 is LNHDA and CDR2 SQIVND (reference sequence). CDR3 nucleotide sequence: TGTGCCAGTAGTATCATCGGAGCGAACTATGGCTACACCTTC. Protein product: CASSIIGANYGYTF. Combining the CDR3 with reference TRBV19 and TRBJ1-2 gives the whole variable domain DGGITQSPKYLFRKEGQNVTLSCEQNLNHDAMYWYRQDPGQGLRLIYYSQIVNDFQKGDIAEGYSVSREKKESFPLTVTSAQKNPTAFYLCASSIIGANYGYTFGSGTRLTVV.

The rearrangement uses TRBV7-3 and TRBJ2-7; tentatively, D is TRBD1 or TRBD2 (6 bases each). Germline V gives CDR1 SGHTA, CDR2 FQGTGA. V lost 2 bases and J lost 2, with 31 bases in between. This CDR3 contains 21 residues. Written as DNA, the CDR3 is TGTGCCAGCAGCTTACCCTTTAGGGGGGATCTCCCGACGGTAGCGGCCTACGAGCAGTACTTC. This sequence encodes CASSLPFRGDLPTVAAYEQYF.

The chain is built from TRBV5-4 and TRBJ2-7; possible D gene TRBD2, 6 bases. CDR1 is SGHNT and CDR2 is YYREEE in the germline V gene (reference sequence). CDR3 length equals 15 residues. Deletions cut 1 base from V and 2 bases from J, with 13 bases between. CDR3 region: CASSLNPGLAYEQYF. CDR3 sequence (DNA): TGTGCCAGCAGCTTGAATCCGGGACTTGCCTACGAGCAGTACTTC.

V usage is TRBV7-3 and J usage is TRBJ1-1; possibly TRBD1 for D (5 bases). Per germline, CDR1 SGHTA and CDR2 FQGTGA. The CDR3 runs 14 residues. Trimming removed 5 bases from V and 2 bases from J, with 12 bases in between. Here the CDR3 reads CASSPGQANTEAFF. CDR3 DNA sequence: TGTGCCAGCAGCCCCGGACAAGCTAACACTGAAGCTTTCTTT.

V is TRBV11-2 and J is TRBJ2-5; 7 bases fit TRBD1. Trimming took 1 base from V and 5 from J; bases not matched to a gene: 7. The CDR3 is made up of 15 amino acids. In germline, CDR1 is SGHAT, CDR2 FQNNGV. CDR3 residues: CASSLAVARGETQYF. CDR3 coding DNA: TGTGCCAGCAGCTTAGCCGTAGCCAGGGGGGAGACCCAGTACTTC.

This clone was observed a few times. As DNA, the CDR3 is TGCGCCAGCAGCCCTCGAGACAGGGGGGGTTCCTACGAGCAGTACTTC. Amino acids: CASSPRDRGGSYEQYF. The chain combines TRBV5-1 with TRBJ2-7; 9 bases match TRBD1. This CDR3 comprises 16 residues. Per the germline V gene, CDR1 is SGHRS and CDR2 is YFSETQ. Trimming removed 4 bases from V and 1 base from J; junction bases left unmatched: 9.

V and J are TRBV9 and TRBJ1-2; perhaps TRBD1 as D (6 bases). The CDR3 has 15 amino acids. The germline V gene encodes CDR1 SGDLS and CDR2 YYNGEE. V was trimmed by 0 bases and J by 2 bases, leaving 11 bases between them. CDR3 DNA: TGTGCCAGCAGCGTAGGGGCAGGGGCGAACTATGGCTACACCTTC. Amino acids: CASSVGAGANYGYTF.

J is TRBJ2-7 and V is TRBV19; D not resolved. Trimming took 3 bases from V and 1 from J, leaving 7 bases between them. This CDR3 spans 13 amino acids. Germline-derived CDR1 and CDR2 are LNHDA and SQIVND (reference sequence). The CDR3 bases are TGTGCCAGTAGTATTTACTATTCCTACGAGCAGTACTTC. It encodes CASSIYYSYEQYF.

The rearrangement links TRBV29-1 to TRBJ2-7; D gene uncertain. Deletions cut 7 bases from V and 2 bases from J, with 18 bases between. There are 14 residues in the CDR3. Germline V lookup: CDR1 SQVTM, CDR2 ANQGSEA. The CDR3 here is CSAARSLGPYEQYF. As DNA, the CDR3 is TGCAGCGCCGCCAGGTCGCTCGGACCCTACGAGCAGTACTTC.

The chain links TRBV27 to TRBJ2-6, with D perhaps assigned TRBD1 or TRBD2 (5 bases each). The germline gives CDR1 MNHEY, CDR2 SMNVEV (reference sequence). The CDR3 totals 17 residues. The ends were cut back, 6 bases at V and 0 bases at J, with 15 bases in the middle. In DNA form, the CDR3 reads TGTGCCAGCAGGGGGACGACAACTACCTCTGGGGCCAACGTCCTGACTTTC. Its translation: CASRGTTTTSGANVLTF.

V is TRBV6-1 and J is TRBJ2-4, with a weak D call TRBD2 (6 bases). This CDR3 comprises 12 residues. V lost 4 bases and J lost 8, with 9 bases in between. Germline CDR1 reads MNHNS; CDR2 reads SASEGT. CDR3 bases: TGTGCCAGCAGTGGGGTAGCGGACATTCAGTACTTC. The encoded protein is CASSGVADIQYF.

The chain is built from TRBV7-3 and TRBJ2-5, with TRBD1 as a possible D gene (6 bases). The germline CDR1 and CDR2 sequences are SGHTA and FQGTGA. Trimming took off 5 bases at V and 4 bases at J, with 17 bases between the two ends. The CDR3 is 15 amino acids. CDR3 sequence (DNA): TGTGCCAGCAGCCGAGGAACGGACAGCAGAGAGACCCAGTACTTC. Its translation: CASSRGTDSRETQYF.

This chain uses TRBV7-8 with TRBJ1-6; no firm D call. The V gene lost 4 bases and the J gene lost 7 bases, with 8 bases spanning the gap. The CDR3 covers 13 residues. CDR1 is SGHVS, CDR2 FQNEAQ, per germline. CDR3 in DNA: TGTGCCAGCAGCTCTTCTCTGAATTCACCCCTCCACTTT. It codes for CASSSSLNSPLHF.

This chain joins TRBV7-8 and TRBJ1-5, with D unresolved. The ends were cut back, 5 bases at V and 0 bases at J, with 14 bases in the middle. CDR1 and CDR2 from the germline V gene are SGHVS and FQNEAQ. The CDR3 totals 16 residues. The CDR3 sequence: CASSPLTRYSNQPQHF. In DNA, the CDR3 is TGTGCCAGCAGCCCCCTGACACGGTATAGCAATCAGCCCCAGCATTTT.

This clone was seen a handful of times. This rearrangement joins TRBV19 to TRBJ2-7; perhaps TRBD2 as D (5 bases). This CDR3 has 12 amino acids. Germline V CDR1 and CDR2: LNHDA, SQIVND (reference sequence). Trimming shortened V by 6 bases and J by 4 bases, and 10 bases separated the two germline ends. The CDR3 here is CASSGKGYEQYF. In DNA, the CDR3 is TGTGCCAGTAGCGGGAAGGGATACGAGCAGTACTTC.

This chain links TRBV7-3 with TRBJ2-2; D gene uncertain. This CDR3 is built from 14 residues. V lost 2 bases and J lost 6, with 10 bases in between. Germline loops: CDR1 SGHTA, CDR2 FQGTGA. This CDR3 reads CASSLARSSGELFF. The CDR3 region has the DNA TGTGCCAGCAGCTTAGCCAGGAGCTCCGGGGAGCTGTTTTTT.

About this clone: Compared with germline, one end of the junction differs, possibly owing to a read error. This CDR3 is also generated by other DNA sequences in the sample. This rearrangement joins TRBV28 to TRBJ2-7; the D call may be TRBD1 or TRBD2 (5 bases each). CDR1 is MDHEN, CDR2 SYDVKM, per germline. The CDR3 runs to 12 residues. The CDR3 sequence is CASSLSREEQYF. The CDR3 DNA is TGTGCTAGCAGTTTATCCAGGGAGGAGCAGTACTTC. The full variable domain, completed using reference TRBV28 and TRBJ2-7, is DVKVTQSSRYLVKRTGEKVFLECVQDMDHENMFWYRQDPGLGLRLIYFSYDVKMKEKGDIPEGYSVSREKKERFSLILESASTNQTSMYLCASSLSREEQYFGPGTRLTVT.

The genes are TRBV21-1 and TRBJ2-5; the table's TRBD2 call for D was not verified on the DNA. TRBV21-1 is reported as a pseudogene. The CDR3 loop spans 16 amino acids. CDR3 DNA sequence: TGTGCCAGCAGCAGCCTGGGGACTAGCGGCCAAGAGACCCAGTACTTC. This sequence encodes CASSSLGTSGQETQYF.

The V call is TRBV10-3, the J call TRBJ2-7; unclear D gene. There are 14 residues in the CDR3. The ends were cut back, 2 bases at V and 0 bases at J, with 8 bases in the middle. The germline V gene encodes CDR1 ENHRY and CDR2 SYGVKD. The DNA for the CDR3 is TGTGCCATCAGTGAGCATTCCAGCTCCTACGAGCAGTACTTC. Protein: CAISEHSSSYEQYF.

CDR3 sequence: CASTPGQGLGTDTQYF. The CDR3 DNA is TGTGCCAGCACCCCGGGACAGGGGTTAGGGACAGATACGCAGTATTTT. The rearrangement uses TRBV2 and TRBJ2-3; TRBD1 agrees at 10 bases. Germline CDR1 reads SNHLY; CDR2 reads FYNNEI. The CDR3 totals 16 residues. Unmatched junction bases numbered 10, after V lost 7 bases and J lost 3 bases. The full variable domain, completed using reference TRBV2 and TRBJ2-3, is EPEVTQTPSHQVTQMGQEVILRCVPISNHLYFYWYRQILGQKVEFLVSFYNNEISEKSEIFDDQFSVERPDGSNFTLKIRSTKLEDSAMYFCASTPGQGLGTDTQYFGPGTRLTVL.

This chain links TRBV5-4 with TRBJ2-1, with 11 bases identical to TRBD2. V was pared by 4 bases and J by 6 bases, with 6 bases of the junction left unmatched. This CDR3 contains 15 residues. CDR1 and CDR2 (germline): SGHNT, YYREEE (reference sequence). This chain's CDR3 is CASSIAGGLVNEQFF. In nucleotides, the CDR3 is TGTGCCAGCAGCATAGCGGGAGGGTTGGTCAATGAGCAGTTCTTC. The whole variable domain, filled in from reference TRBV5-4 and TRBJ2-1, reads ETGVTQSPTHLIKTRGQQVTLRCSSQSGHNTVSWYQQALGQGPQFIFQYYREEENGRGNFPPRFSGLQFPNYSSELNVNALELDDSALYLCASSIAGGLVNEQFFGPGTRLTVL.

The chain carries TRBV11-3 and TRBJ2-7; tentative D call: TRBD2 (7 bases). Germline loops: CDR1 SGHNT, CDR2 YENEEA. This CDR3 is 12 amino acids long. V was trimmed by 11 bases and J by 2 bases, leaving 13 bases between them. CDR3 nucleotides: TGTGCCCTCAGAGGGGGGGCCTACGAGCAGTACTTC. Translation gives CALRGGAYEQYF.